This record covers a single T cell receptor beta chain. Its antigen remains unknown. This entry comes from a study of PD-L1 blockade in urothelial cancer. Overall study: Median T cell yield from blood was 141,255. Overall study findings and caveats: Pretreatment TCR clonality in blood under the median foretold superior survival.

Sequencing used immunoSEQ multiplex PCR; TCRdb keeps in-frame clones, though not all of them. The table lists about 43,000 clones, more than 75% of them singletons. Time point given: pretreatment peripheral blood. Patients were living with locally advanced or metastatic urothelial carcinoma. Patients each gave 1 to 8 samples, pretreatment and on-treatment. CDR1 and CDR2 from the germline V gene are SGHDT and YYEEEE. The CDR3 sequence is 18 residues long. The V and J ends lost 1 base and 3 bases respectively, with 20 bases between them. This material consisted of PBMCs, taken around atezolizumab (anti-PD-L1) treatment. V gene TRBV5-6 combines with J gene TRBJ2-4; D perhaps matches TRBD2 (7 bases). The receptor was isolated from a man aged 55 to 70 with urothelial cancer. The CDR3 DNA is TGTGCCAGCAGCTTGAGGGGGGGGGCATCACCAGGCAAAAACATTCAGTACTTC. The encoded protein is CASSLRGGASPGKNIQYF. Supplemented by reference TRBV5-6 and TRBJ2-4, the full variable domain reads DAGVTQSPTHLIKTRGQQVTLRCSPKSGHDTVSWYQQALGQGPQFIFQYYEEEERQRGNFPDRFSGHQFPNYSSELNVNALLLGDSALYLCASSLRGGASPGKNIQYFGAGTRLSVL.